Listed here are 32 T cell receptor beta chains from one sample, sequenced in a study of tumor-infiltrating lymphocytes in oesophageal squamous cell carcinoma. TCRdb recomputed calls from the PCR reads with MiXCR, one row per CDR3 protein. The sample yields tens of thousands of distinct CDR3 sequences, 30% to 40% seen once. Sequenced input: esophageal tumor tissue. Receptor source: a male donor with esophageal squamous cell carcinoma.

In this sample, this clonotype turned up once. The chain joins TRBV7-8 to TRBJ2-7, with 10 bases aligning to TRBD1. V was clipped by 5 bases and J by 5 bases; unmatched bases: 9. The CDR3 contains 15 residues. Germline lookup yields CDR1 SGHVS and CDR2 FQNEAQ. CDR3 loop: CASSVIRDRGHEQYF. In DNA, the CDR3 is TGTGCCAGCAGCGTCATCCGGGACAGGGGCCACGAGCAGTACTTC.

The V call is TRBV7-6, the J call TRBJ1-1, with a possible D match to TRBD1 (6 bases). There are 18 residues in the CDR3. Trimming took 2 bases from V and 4 from J, leaving 23 bases between them. Germline V gene lookup returns CDR1 SGHVS and CDR2 FNYEAQ. The CDR3 region has the DNA TGTGCCAGCAGCTTAAACGGTCCGGGGGGCGGATTCACCACTGAAGCTTTCTTT. This encodes CASSLNGPGGGFTTEAFF.

V and J are TRBV28 and TRBJ1-1; TRBD1 aligns across 7 bases. Unmatched junction bases numbered 0, after V lost 5 bases and J lost 3 bases. The length of the CDR3 is 12 residues. Germline lookup yields CDR1 MDHEN and CDR2 SYDVKM. DNA for the CDR3: TGTGCCAGCAGTGACAGGGACACTGAAGCTTTCTTT. Its protein is CASSDRDTEAFF.

This clonotype was recorded at least ten times. The chain combines TRBV6-6 with TRBJ2-7; TRBD2 might be the D (7 bases). Germline values: CDR1 MNHNY, CDR2 SVGAGI (reference sequence). Trimming stripped 0 bases from V and 7 bases from J, with 19 bases between. The CDR3 extends over 16 amino acids. Written as DNA, the CDR3 is TGTGCCAGCAGTTACTCCTTGGGGGGGGCCCTCAATGAGCAGTACTTC. Translating gives CASSYSLGGALNEQYF.

In this sample, this clonotype turned up a few times. A much larger clone is a single base away; this may be a read error. The V call is TRBV28, the J call TRBJ2-1; no clear D gene. From germline, CDR1 is MDHEN and CDR2 SYDVKM. V shed 3 bases and J shed 10 bases, with 10 bases lying between them. CDR3 size: 12 residues. The CDR3 bases are TGTGCCAGCAGTTTCCCGACCTACGAGCAGTTCTTC. Protein sequence: CASSFPTYEQFF.

V usage is TRBV7-3 and J usage is TRBJ2-1; tentatively, D is TRBD1 (6 bases). The germline gives CDR1 SGHTA, CDR2 FQGTGA. The CDR3 spans 12 residues. Trimming stripped 3 bases from V and 7 bases from J, with 7 bases between. The CDR3 DNA sequence: TGTGCCAGCAGCTTGACAGGTAATGAGCAGTTCTTC. It specifies CASSLTGNEQFF.

The CDR3 spells CASSPGQGQGNTQYF. The CDR3 DNA reads as TGTGCCAGCAGTCCGGGCCAGGGGCAAGGGAATACGCAGTATTTT. This chain joins TRBV28 and TRBJ2-3, with D tentatively TRBD1 (6 bases). Germline V gene sequence: CDR1 MDHEN, CDR2 SYDVKM. The V gene lost 5 bases and the J gene lost 7 bases, with 19 bases spanning the gap. CDR3 size: 15 residues.

Comments on this clonotype: Germline and junction disagree at one end, which may indicate a read error. The chain is built from TRBV12-3 or TRBV12-4 and TRBJ2-1; 8 bases line up with TRBD1. Judging by the DNA end, TRBJ2-5 fits better; the J call may be wrong. CDR3 length equals 13 residues. DNA for the CDR3: TGTGCCAGCAGATTAGGACAGGGCTCGACCCAGTACTTC. Protein: CASRLGQGSTQYF.

This chain links TRBV12-5 with TRBJ2-6; no reliable D call. This CDR3 has 13 residues. Germline-derived CDR1 and CDR2 are LGHNT and FRNRAP. The V end was cut by 7 bases, the J end by 0 bases, with 4 bases between. CDR3 coding DNA: TGTGCTAGTGCCCCCTCTGGGGCCAACGTCCTGACTTTC. Protein: CASAPSGANVLTF. Supplemented by reference TRBV12-5 and TRBJ2-6, the full variable domain reads DARVTQTPRHKVTEMGQEVTMRCQPILGHNTVFWYRQTMMQGLELLAYFRNRAPLDDSGMPKDRFSAEMPDATLATLKIQPSEPRDSAVYFCASAPSGANVLTFGAGSRLTVL.

This clonotype showed up many times. The CDR3 here is CASSSRPYTEAFF. CDR3 nucleotides: TGTGCCAGCAGCTCCCGACCGTACACTGAAGCTTTCTTT. This chain links TRBV5-5 with TRBJ1-1; D unclear. The CDR3 has 13 amino acids. Germline assignment: CDR1 SGHKS and CDR2 YYEKEE (reference sequence). The V gene lost 3 bases and the J gene lost 3 bases, with 9 bases spanning the gap.

As regards this clonotype: Likely a read error: the CDR3 ends without its conserved phenylalanine or tryptophan. The DNA is left out, because the CDR3 cannot be placed on it with certainty; the CDR3 is given as TCRdb lists it. This chain uses TRBV7-3 with TRBJ1-1. CDR1 SGHTA and CDR2 FQGTGA come from the germline V gene. Termini included, the CDR3 measures 23 amino acids. The CDR3 sequence is CASSLDRTSGRESLAQIRSILAQ.

About this clonotype: One end of the junction does not line up with germline, which may come from a read error. The V and J genes are TRBV28 and TRBJ2-7; perhaps TRBD2 as D (5 bases). This CDR3 has 14 amino acids. From germline, CDR1 is MDHEN and CDR2 SYDVKM. CDR3 amino acids: CASSFMDGNSPLHF. CDR3 DNA sequence: TGTGCCAGCAGTTTCATGGACGGGAATTCACCCCTCCACTTC.

The rearrangement links TRBV7-3 to TRBJ2-6; D is uncertain. The germline V and J ends were trimmed by 5 bases and 0 bases, with 11 bases remaining between them. The CDR3 has 16 amino acids. Germline V gene data show CDR1 as SGHTA and CDR2 as FQGTGA. The DNA of the CDR3 is TGTGCCAGCAGCCCCTCGGAGAGCTCTGGGGCCAACGTCCTGACTTTC. This translates into CASSPSESSGANVLTF.

In this sample, this clonotype is medium-sized. The chain couples TRBV6-6 to TRBJ2-3, with 9 bases lining up with TRBD1. The CDR3 spans 18 residues. V was pared by 2 bases and J by 2 bases, with 11 bases of the junction left unmatched. Germline loops: CDR1 MNHNY, CDR2 SVGAGI (reference sequence). The CDR3 DNA reads as TGTGCCAGCAGTTACAGGACAGGGGATGGGATCCACACAGATACGCAGTATTTT. Its translation is CASSYRTGDGIHTDTQYF.

This clonotype showed up many times. This chain links TRBV19 with TRBJ2-5; possible D gene TRBD1, 8 bases. Trimming pared 3 bases from V and 2 bases from J, leaving 16 bases between. CDR1 LNHDA and CDR2 SQIVND come from the germline V gene (reference sequence). The CDR3 runs 16 residues. In nucleotides, the CDR3 is TGTGCCAGTAGTATTCACCACAGGGGGGGTCAAGAGACCCAGTACTTC. It is translated as CASSIHHRGGQETQYF. Full variable domain (rest looked up from reference TRBV19 and TRBJ2-5): DGGITQSPKYLFRKEGQNVTLSCEQNLNHDAMYWYRQDPGQGLRLIYYSQIVNDFQKGDIAEGYSVSREKKESFPLTVTSAQKNPTAFYLCASSIHHRGGQETQYFGPGTRLLVL.

Comment on this clonotype: The junction departs from germline at one end; a sequencing error may be responsible. The chain joins TRBV12-3 or TRBV12-4 to TRBJ2-3, with D possibly being TRBD2 (5 bases). CDR3 size: 15 residues. CDR3 sequence reads: CASSPSHGKDSPLHF. DNA for the CDR3: TGTGCCAGCAGTCCCTCACACGGGAAGGATTCACCCCTCCACTTC.

This clonotype occurred many times. The CDR3 nucleotides read TGCGCCAGCAGCTTTTCTAGTTTCTCTAGCACAGATACGCAGTATTTT. This gives the protein CASSFSSFSSTDTQYF. This chain joins TRBV5-1 and TRBJ2-3; D uncertain. Germline V gene lookup returns CDR1 SGHRS and CDR2 YFSETQ. The CDR3 has 16 residues. V shed 2 bases and J shed 0 bases, with 13 bases lying between them.

This clonotype was found a few times. CDR3 bases: TGTGCCAGCAGCTTAGATGAGCGGTTGGGGCAGTTCTTC. This gives the protein CASSLDERLGQFF. The rearrangement joins TRBV7-2 to TRBJ2-1, with D possibly TRBD2 on 5 matching bases. CDR1 and CDR2 from the germline V gene are SGHTA and FQGNSA. The CDR3 has 13 amino acids. Trimming pared 1 base from V and 12 bases from J, leaving 13 bases between.

The rearrangement uses TRBV7-3 and TRBJ2-3; TRBD1 matches at 10 bases. The end of the DNA is better explained by TRBJ2-5, so the J call may be wrong. Germline CDR1 is SGHTA and CDR2 is FQGTGA. This CDR3 is built from 14 residues. The CDR3 spells CASSDRGPGETQYF. In DNA form, the CDR3 reads TGTGCCAGCAGCGACAGGGGGCCGGGGGAGACCCAGTACTTC.

In its sample, this clonotype is medium-sized. The V and J genes are TRBV7-2 and TRBJ2-1; no clear D gene. This CDR3 has 14 residues. The ends were cut back, 4 bases at V and 6 bases at J, with 13 bases in the middle. Germline V gives CDR1 SGHTA, CDR2 FQGNSA. CDR3 amino acids: CASSSDLGINEQFF. The CDR3 coding sequence is TGTGCCAGCAGCTCTGACTTGGGCATCAATGAGCAGTTCTTC. The full variable domain, with the rest looked up from reference TRBV7-2 and TRBJ2-1, is GAGVSQSPSNKVTEKGKDVELRCDPISGHTALYWYRQSLGQGLEFLIYFQGNSAPDKSGLPSDRFSAERTGGSVSTLTIQRTQQEDSAVYLCASSSDLGINEQFFGPGTRLTVL.

There are a few counts of this clonotype. This rearrangement joins TRBV7-6 to TRBJ2-5, with 7 bases matching TRBD2. Trimming removed 5 bases from V and 2 bases from J; junction bases left unmatched: 5. This CDR3 is 14 amino acids long. Germline V gene sequence: CDR1 SGHVS, CDR2 FNYEAQ. CDR3 sequence reads: CASSPGTKQETQYF. DNA of the CDR3: TGTGCCAGCAGCCCCGGGACTAAACAAGAGACCCAGTACTTC. The variable domain in full, completed from reference TRBV7-6 and TRBJ2-5, reads GAGVSQSPRYKVTKRGQDVALRCDPISGHVSLYWYRQALGQGPEFLTYFNYEAQQDKSGLPNDRFSAERPEGSISTLTIQRTEQRDSAMYRCASSPGTKQETQYFGPGTRLLVL.

A remark on this clonotype: The missing conserved phenylalanine or tryptophan at the end of this CDR3 makes a read error likely. The DNA is left out, because the CDR3 cannot be placed on it with certainty; the CDR3 is given as TCRdb lists it. V and J are TRBV6-8 and TRBJ2-5; the table's D call, TRBD2, was not checked against the DNA. The CDR3 length equals 19 residues, ends included. CDR1 is MNHGY and CDR2 is SAAAGT in the germline V gene. CDR3 loop: CASSHPPGGTYNSPLHFGN.

CDR3: CASSPDRANEKLFF. In DNA form, the CDR3 reads TGTGCCAGCTCACCGGACAGGGCTAATGAAAAACTGTTTTTT. This rearrangement joins TRBV18 to TRBJ1-4, with TRBD1 matching over 8 bases. The length of the CDR3 is 14 residues. Trimming removed 3 bases from V and 3 bases from J; junction bases left unmatched: 0. Germline V gene data show CDR1 as KGHSH and CDR2 as LQKENI.

This clonotype was picked up many times. DNA of the CDR3: TGTGCCAGCACCGACGGACAGGGTAAATACGAGCAGTACTTC. This translates into CASTDGQGKYEQYF. The V call is TRBV6-1, the J call TRBJ2-7; the match to TRBD1 covers 8 bases. The junction had 9 bases not matched to a gene; V was cut back by 7 bases and J by 4 bases. The CDR3 is made up of 14 amino acids. The germline CDR1 and CDR2 sequences are MNHNS and SASEGT.

At least ten counts were recorded for this clonotype. The V call is TRBV5-1, the J call TRBJ2-5, with TRBD1 matching 8 bases. This CDR3 comprises 18 residues. The ends lost 4 bases at V and 0 bases at J; junction bases unmatched: 14. Germline assignment: CDR1 SGHRS and CDR2 YFSETQ. The CDR3 protein is CASSLRQGIRGNQETQYF. CDR3 sequence (DNA): TGCGCCAGCAGCCTTAGACAGGGGATTAGGGGAAACCAAGAGACCCAGTACTTC.

On this clonotype itself: It is likely a read error, because the conserved phenylalanine at the end of the CDR3 is missing. Because the CDR3's place on the DNA is in doubt, the DNA is left out and the CDR3 is given as listed by TCRdb. The rearrangement joins TRBV7-4 to TRBJ2-7; TRBD2, the table's D call, was not compared with the DNA. The CDR3 sequence runs 17 residues, both termini included. The V gene's germline CDR1 is SGHVT and CDR2 SQSDAQ. CDR3 sequence reads: CASTQHQREGAQIRSTS.

The table lists this clonotype with a few counts. A much larger clone sits a single nucleotide away, making a read error possible. Lacking the conserved final phenylalanine or tryptophan, this CDR3 likely reflects a read error. The chain has TRBV28 and TRBJ1-2, with D hard to call. In germline, CDR1 is MDHEN, CDR2 SYDVKM. The CDR3 is 12 residues long. V was shortened by 6 bases and J by 5 bases, with 10 bases between the two germline ends. The chain's CDR3 is CASRPVGYGYTS. The CDR3 nucleotides read TGTGCCAGCAGGCCTGTAGGGTATGGCTACACCTCC.

The chain's CDR3 is CASSDGTSGRIGETQYF. Here the CDR3 DNA reads TGTGCCAGCAGTGACGGGACTAGCGGGAGAATAGGAGAGACCCAGTACTTC. The genes are TRBV6-5 and TRBJ2-5; 14 nucleotides match TRBD2. J was trimmed by 4 bases and V by 5 bases; bases with no gene match: 9. The germline CDR1 and CDR2 sequences are MNHEY and SVGAGI. The CDR3 has 17 amino acids.

This clonotype was seen ten or more times. This chain links TRBV7-2 with TRBJ2-7; D not resolved. Germline CDR1 and CDR2: SGHTA and FQGNSA. V lost 5 bases and J lost 6, with 14 bases in between. The CDR3 is made up of 13 amino acids. As DNA, the CDR3 is TGTGCCAGCAGCCCGGCCGTAGACGTCGAGCAGTACTTC. Its translation is CASSPAVDVEQYF.

This clonotype showed up many times. The chain couples TRBV6-4 to TRBJ2-5, with 8 bases identical to TRBD1. The trim removed 3 bases at V and 5 bases at J, leaving 2 bases unmatched. Germline-derived CDR1 and CDR2 are MRHNA and SNTAGT. This CDR3 has 13 amino acids. The CDR3, as DNA: TGTGCCAGCAGTGATCGACAGGGGGAGACCCAGTACTTC. This codes for CASSDRQGETQYF.

The sample holds a few counts of this clonotype. The V and J genes are TRBV7-9 and TRBJ2-1; 11 bases match TRBD2. This CDR3 comprises 15 residues. Germline CDR1 and CDR2: SEHNR and FQNEAQ (reference sequence). Trimming cost V 4 bases and J 9 bases; bases outside gene matches: 8. CDR3 region: CASSSTSGVLGEQFF. DNA of the CDR3: TGTGCCAGCAGCTCGACTAGCGGGGTATTGGGTGAGCAGTTCTTC.

This clonotype was observed a few times. This chain connects TRBV7-6 to TRBJ2-2, with 7 bases aligning to TRBD1. The CDR3 consists of 18 residues. Germline V CDR1 and CDR2: SGHVS, FNYEAQ. V was clipped by 2 bases and J by 3 bases; unmatched bases: 12. CDR3 sequence reads: CASSLMRGDRAHTGELFF. The CDR3 DNA follows: TGTGCCAGCAGCTTAATGCGCGGAGACAGGGCCCACACCGGGGAGCTGTTTTTT.